This record concerns one TCR beta chain sequence. Its antigen is unknown. This sample is drawn from a study of graft-versus-host responses after intestinal transplantation. Libraries were prepared by immunoSEQ multiplex PCR; TCRdb keeps only in-frame clonotypes and omits some of them. The data contain more than 70,000 clones, about four fifths of them singletons. The sequence came from a human donor who received an intestinal transplant. Sequenced material: unstimulated CD4+ T cells sorted from spleen or lymph node cells, taken before intestinal transplant.

The CDR3 here is CASSEAPSSYNEQFF. The CDR3 bases are TGTGCCAGCAGTGAAGCGCCCAGTTCCTACAATGAGCAGTTCTTC. This chain connects TRBV6-1 to TRBJ2-1; D unclear. Germline V CDR1 and CDR2: MNHNS, SASEGT. CDR3 size: 15 residues. V was trimmed by 0 bases and J by 1 base, leaving 7 bases between them.